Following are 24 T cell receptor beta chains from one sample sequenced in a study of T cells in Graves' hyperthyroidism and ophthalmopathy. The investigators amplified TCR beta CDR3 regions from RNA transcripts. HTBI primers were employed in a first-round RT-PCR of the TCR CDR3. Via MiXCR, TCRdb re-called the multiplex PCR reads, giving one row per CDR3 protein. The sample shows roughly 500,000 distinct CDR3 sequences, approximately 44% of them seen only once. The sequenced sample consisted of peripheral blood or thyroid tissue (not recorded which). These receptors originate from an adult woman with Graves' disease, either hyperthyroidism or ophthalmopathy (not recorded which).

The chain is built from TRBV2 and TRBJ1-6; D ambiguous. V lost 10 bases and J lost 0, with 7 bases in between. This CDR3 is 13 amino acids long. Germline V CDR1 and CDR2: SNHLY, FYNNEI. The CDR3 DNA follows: TGTGCCACCAAGAGCTCCTATAATTCACCCCTCCACTTT. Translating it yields CATKSSYNSPLHF.

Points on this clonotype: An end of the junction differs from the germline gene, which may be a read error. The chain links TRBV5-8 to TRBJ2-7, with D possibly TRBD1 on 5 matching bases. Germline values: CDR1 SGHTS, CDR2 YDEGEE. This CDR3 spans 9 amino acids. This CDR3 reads CASSVETVF. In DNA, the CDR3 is TGTGCCAGCAGCGTCGAGACAGTCTTC.

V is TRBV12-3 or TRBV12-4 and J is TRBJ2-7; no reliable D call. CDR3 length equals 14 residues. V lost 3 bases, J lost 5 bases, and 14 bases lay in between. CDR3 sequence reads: CASSFGRSPHEQYF. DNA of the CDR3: TGTGCCAGCAGTTTTGGCAGATCTCCTCACGAGCAGTACTTC.

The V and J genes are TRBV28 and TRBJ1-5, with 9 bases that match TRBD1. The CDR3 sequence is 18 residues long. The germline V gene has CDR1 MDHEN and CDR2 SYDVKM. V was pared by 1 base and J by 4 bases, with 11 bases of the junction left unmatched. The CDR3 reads CASSLFDYRDRENQPQHF. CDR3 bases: TGTGCCAGCAGTTTATTCGACTACCGGGACAGGGAAAATCAGCCCCAGCATTTT.

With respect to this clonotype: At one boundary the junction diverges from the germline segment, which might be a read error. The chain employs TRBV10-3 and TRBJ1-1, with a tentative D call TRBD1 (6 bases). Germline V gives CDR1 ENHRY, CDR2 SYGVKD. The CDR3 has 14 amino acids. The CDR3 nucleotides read TGTGCTATCAGTGAGGAGGGGGGGAACACTGAAGCTTTCTTT. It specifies CAISEEGGNTEAFF.

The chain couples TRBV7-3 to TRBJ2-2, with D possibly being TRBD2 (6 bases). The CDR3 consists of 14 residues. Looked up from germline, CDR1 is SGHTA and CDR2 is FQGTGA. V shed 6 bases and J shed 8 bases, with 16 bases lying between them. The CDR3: CASSSGEETGELFF. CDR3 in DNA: TGTGCCAGCAGTTCTGGGGAGGAGACAGGGGAGCTGTTTTTT.

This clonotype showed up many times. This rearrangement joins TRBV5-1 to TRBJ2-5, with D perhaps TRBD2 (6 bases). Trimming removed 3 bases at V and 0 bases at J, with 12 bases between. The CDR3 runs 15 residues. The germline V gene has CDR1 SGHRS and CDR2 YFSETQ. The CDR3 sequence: CASSSGVSNQETQYF. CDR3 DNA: TGCGCCAGCAGCTCGGGGGTGTCGAACCAAGAGACCCAGTACTTC.

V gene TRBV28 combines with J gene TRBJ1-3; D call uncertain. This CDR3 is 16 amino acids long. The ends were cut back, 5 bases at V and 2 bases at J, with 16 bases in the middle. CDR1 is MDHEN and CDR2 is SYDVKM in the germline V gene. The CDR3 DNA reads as TGTGCCAGCAGTCGTATCGGGCGCGATCCTGGAAACACCATATATTTT. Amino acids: CASSRIGRDPGNTIYF. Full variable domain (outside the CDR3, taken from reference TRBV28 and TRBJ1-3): DVKVTQSSRYLVKRTGEKVFLECVQDMDHENMFWYRQDPGLGLRLIYFSYDVKMKEKGDIPEGYSVSREKKERFSLILESASTNQTSMYLCASSRIGRDPGNTIYFGEGSWLTVV.

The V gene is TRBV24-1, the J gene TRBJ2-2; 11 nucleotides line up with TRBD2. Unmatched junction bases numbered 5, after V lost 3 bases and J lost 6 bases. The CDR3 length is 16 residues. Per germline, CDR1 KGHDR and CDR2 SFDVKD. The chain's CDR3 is CATSDTSGRSSGELFF. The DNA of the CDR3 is TGTGCCACCAGTGATACTAGCGGGAGATCTTCCGGGGAGCTGTTTTTT.

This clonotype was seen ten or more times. As DNA, the CDR3 is TGTGCCAGCTCACCCTCGGACGGAACTGAAGCTTTCTTT. It is translated as CASSPSDGTEAFF. The chain links TRBV18 to TRBJ1-1; D gene unclear. Between the trimmed V and J ends, which lost 3 bases and 5 bases, there was a span of 10 bases. This CDR3 region has 13 residues. Germline V gene lookup returns CDR1 KGHSH and CDR2 LQKENI.

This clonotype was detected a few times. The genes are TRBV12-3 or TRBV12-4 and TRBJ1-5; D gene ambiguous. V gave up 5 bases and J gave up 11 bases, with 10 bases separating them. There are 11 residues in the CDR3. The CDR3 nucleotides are TGTGCCAGCAGTCTGAGCGCGACCCAGCATTTT. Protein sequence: CASSLSATQHF.

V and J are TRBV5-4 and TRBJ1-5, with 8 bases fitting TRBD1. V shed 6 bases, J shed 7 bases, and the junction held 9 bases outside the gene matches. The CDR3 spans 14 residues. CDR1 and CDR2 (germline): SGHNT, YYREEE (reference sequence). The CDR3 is CASTQGGAGQPQHF. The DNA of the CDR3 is TGTGCCAGCACACAGGGGGGCGCCGGGCAGCCCCAGCATTTT.

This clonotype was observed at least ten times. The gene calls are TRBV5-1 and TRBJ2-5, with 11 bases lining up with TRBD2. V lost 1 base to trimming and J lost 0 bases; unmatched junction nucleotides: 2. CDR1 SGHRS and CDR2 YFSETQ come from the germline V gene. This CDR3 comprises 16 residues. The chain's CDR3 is CASSLQGLADQETQYF. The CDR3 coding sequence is TGCGCCAGCAGCTTGCAGGGACTAGCGGACCAAGAGACCCAGTACTTC.

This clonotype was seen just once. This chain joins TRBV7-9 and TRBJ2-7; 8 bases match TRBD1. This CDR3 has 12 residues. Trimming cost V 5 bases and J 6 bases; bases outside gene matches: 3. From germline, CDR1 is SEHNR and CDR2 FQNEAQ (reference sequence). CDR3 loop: CASSPGTGEQYF. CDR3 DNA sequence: TGTGCCAGCAGCCCCGGGACAGGCGAGCAGTACTTC.

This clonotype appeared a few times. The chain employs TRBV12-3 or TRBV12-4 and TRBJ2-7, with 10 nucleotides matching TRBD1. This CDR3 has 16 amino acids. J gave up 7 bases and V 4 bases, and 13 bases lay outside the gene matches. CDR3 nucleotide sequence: TGTGCCAGCAGTTATCCGGACAGGGGGTACCCGGCTGAGCAGTACTTC. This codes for CASSYPDRGYPAEQYF.

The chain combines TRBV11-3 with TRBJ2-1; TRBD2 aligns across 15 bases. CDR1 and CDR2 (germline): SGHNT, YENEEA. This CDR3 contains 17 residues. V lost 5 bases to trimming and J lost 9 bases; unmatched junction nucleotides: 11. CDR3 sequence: CASSTGLAGGVGGEQFF. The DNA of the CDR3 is TGTGCCAGCAGCACGGGACTAGCGGGGGGCGTCGGTGGTGAGCAGTTCTTC. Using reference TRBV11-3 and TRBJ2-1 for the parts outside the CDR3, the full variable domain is EAGVVQSPRYKIIEKKQPVAFWCNPISGHNTLYWYLQNLGQGPELLIRYENEEAVDDSQLPKDRFSAERLKGVDSTLKIQPAELGDSAVYLCASSTGLAGGVGGEQFFGPGTRLTVL.

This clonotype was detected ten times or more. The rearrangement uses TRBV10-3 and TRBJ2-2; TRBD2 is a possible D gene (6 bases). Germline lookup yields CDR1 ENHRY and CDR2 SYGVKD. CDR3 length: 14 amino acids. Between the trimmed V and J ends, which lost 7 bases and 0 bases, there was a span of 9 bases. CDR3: CAIMGGTNTGELFF. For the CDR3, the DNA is TGTGCCATCATGGGCGGGACGAACACCGGGGAGCTGTTTTTT.

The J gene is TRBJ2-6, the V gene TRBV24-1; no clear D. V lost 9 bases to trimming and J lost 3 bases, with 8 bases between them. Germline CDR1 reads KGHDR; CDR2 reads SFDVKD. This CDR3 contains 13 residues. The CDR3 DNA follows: TGTGCCACCGGGGTGAGTGGGGCCAACGTCCTGACTTTC. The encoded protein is CATGVSGANVLTF.

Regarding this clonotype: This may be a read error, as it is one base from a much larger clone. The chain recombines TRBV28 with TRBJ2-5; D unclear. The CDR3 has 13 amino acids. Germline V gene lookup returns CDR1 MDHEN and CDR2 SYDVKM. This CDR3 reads CASRSPWQEAQYF. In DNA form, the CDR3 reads TGTGCCAGCCGGTCCCCTTGGCAAGAGGCCCAGTACTTC.

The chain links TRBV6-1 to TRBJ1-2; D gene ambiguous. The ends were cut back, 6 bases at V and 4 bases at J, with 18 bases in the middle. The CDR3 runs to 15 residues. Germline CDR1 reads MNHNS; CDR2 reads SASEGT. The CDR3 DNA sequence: TGTGCCAGCAGCGAACGAGCTATCATAGGCTATGGCTACACCTTC. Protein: CASSERAIIGYGYTF.

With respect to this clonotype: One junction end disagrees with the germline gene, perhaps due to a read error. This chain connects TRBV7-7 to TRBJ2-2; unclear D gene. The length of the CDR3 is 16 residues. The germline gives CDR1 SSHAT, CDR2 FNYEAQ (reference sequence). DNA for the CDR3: TGTGCTAGCAGCAGTTATGGCGCAGAACTAACCGGGGAGCTGTTTTTT. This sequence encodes CASSSYGAELTGELFF.

The CDR3 spells CATSRDTGENQPQHF. CDR3 sequence (DNA): TGTGCCACCAGCAGAGACACGGGAGAAAATCAGCCCCAGCATTTT. The rearrangement uses TRBV15 and TRBJ1-5; the D is unclear. The germline gives CDR1 LNHNV, CDR2 YYDKDF (reference sequence). The CDR3 runs to 15 residues. V lost 0 bases and J 4 bases, leaving 10 bases between the germline ends.

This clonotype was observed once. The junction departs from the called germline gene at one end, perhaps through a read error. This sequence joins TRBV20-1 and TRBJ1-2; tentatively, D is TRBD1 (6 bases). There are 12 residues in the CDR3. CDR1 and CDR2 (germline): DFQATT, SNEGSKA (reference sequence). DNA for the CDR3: TGCAGTGCAAGGACAGAGAACTATGGCCACACCTTC. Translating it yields CSARTENYGHTF.

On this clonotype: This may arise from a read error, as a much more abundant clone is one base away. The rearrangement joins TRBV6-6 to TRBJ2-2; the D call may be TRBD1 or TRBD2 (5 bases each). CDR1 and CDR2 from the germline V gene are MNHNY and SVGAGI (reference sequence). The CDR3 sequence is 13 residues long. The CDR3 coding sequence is TGTGCCAGCAGCCGGGGACCCCCCGGGGAGCTGCTTTTT. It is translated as CASSRGPPGELLF.